Below, 29 T cell receptor beta chains from the same sample are listed, as sequenced in a study of cytomegalovirus exposure and HLA in healthy donors. The PCR used 60 Vbeta and 13 Jbeta primers. The data were produced by immunoSEQ multiplex PCR, yet TCRdb's version contains in-frame clones alone and is incomplete. The profile shows under 150,000 clones, roughly 77% of them singletons. Sequenced input: PBMCs. These receptors all come from a woman between 40 and 55 years old in good health and CMV-seropositive.

This chain connects TRBV6-1 to TRBJ2-2; possible D gene TRBD2, 5 bases. Germline values: CDR1 MNHNS, CDR2 SASEGT. Trimming pared 2 bases from V and 6 bases from J, leaving 19 bases between. CDR3 length equals 17 residues. CDR3 residues: CASSESPLGNWAGELFF. The CDR3 nucleotides read TGTGCCAGCAGTGAATCGCCCCTCGGGAATTGGGCCGGGGAGCTGTTTTTT.

A few counts support this clone. This chain links TRBV15 with TRBJ1-2; no clear D gene. Germline V CDR1 and CDR2: LNHNV, YYDKDF (reference sequence). The CDR3 has 13 amino acids. V was clipped by 0 bases and J by 6 bases, with 8 bases between them. The DNA of the CDR3 is TGTGCCACCAGCAGAGATCAGGTTAATGGCTACACCTTC. Its protein product is CATSRDQVNGYTF.

This rearrangement joins TRBV6-5 to TRBJ1-1; D possibly corresponds to TRBD1 (6 bases). This CDR3 has 14 amino acids. V dropped 2 bases and J dropped 1 base, with 8 bases sitting between them. Germline V CDR1 and CDR2: MNHEY, SVGAGI. The chain's CDR3 is CASSYGGANTEAFF. The CDR3 bases are TGTGCCAGCAGTTACGGGGGGGCGAACACTGAAGCTTTCTTT.

The chain joins TRBV10-3 to TRBJ2-1; 7 bases align to TRBD2. V gave up 8 bases and J gave up 7 bases; unmatched junction bases: 8. The CDR3 is 13 amino acids. Germline CDR1 is ENHRY and CDR2 is SYGVKD. DNA for the CDR3: TGTGCCATCGATCCCAGCGGGAAAAATGAGCAGTTCTTC. Translation: CAIDPSGKNEQFF.

Here the CDR3 DNA reads TGTGCCAGCAGTTCCGGGACTAGCGGGGGTCGCACAGATACGCAGTATTTT. It translates to CASSSGTSGGRTDTQYF. This chain joins TRBV2 and TRBJ2-3; 14 bases are shared with TRBD2. V trimming: 5 bases; J trimming: 1 base; junction bases outside the gene matches: 5. Germline V gene lookup returns CDR1 SNHLY and CDR2 FYNNEI. This CDR3 spans 17 amino acids.

A single count supports this clone. The chain couples TRBV29-1 to TRBJ2-1, with D perhaps matching TRBD1 (5 bases). Trimming took 0 bases from V and 3 from J, leaving 12 bases between them. Germline V CDR1 and CDR2: SQVTM, ANQGSEA. The CDR3 has 15 amino acids. The CDR3 sequence is CSVEDRWGSYNEQFF. The CDR3 nucleotides are TGCAGCGTTGAAGATCGATGGGGCAGCTACAATGAGCAGTTCTTC.

The chain employs TRBV19 and TRBJ1-1; 8 bases fit TRBD1. Germline V gives CDR1 LNHDA, CDR2 SQIVND (reference sequence). Unmatched junction bases numbered 12, after V lost 5 bases and J lost 4 bases. The length of the CDR3 is 16 residues. Written as DNA, the CDR3 is TGTGCCAGTAGTTCCAACCGACAGGGGATCGCCACTGAAGCTTTCTTT. Protein sequence: CASSSNRQGIATEAFF.

The chain is built from TRBV5-1 and TRBJ1-4, with D possibly TRBD1 on 5 matching bases. From germline, CDR1 is SGHRS and CDR2 YFSETQ. V gave up 4 bases and J gave up 8 bases, with 12 bases separating them. The CDR3 totals 13 residues. The CDR3 DNA follows: TGCGCCAGCAGCAGTCAGGGAGGGGAAAAACTGTTTTTT. This encodes CASSSQGGEKLFF.

V and J are TRBV7-9 and TRBJ1-5; 9 bases fit TRBD1. Unmatched junction bases numbered 5, after V lost 8 bases and J lost 3 bases. This CDR3 spans 14 amino acids. From germline, CDR1 is SEHNR and CDR2 FQNEAQ (reference sequence). The CDR3 DNA follows: TGTGCCAGCGGGGGACAGGGTATCAATCAGCCCCAGCATTTT. Its translation: CASGGQGINQPQHF. Based on the CDR3 plus reference TRBV7-9 and TRBJ1-5, the full variable domain is DTGVSQNPRHKITKRGQNVTFRCDPISEHNRLYWYRQTLGQGPEFLTYFQNEAQLEKSRLLSDRFSAERPKGSFSTLEIQRTEQGDSAMYLCASGGQGINQPQHFGDGTRLSIL.

Notes on this clone: Because the CDR3 is missing its conserved closing phenylalanine or tryptophan, this is likely a read error. The V and J genes are TRBV9 and TRBJ2-7; 11 nucleotides line up with TRBD2. Germline CDR1 and CDR2: SGDLS and YYNGEE. With V trimmed by 4 bases and J by 7 bases, 7 bases remained unmatched. The CDR3 is 14 amino acids. This CDR3 reads CASSLSGTSGEQYL. The CDR3 DNA is TGTGCCAGCAGCCTCTCCGGGACTAGCGGTGAGCAGTACCTC.

In its sample, this clone was seen a few times. The rearrangement links TRBV7-9 to TRBJ2-6; D remains ambiguous. CDR3 length equals 14 residues. Per germline, CDR1 SEHNR and CDR2 FQNEAQ (reference sequence). The V end was cut by 5 bases, the J end by 4 bases, with 9 bases between. This CDR3 reads CASSNSLGANVLTF. As DNA, the CDR3 is TGTGCCAGCAGCAACAGCCTGGGGGCCAACGTCCTGACTTTC.

This chain links TRBV11-2 with TRBJ1-1; D not certain. CDR3 length equals 14 residues. The germline V gene has CDR1 SGHAT and CDR2 FQNNGV. V lost 1 base to trimming and J lost 8 bases, with 14 bases between them. The CDR3 reads CASSLAGGIQEAFF. As DNA, the CDR3 is TGTGCCAGCAGCTTAGCTGGCGGCATTCAAGAAGCTTTCTTT.

This clone was counted only a few times. The genes are TRBV11-2 and TRBJ1-2; TRBD1 matches at 10 bases. V gave up 5 bases and J gave up 4 bases; unmatched junction bases: 7. Germline V gives CDR1 SGHAT, CDR2 FQNNGV. The CDR3 sequence is 15 residues long. In DNA, the CDR3 is TGTGCCAGCAGCAAGACAGGGGGCTCTCTCTATGGCTACACCTTC. It codes for CASSKTGGSLYGYTF.

The CDR3 DNA reads as TGTGCCAGCAGCGTAGGGGGGGAGTTGAACAATGAGCAGTTCTTC. It encodes CASSVGGELNNEQFF. The J gene is TRBJ2-1, the V gene TRBV9, with a tentative D call TRBD2 (6 bases). Germline lookup yields CDR1 SGDLS and CDR2 YYNGEE. Between the trimmed V and J ends, which lost 0 bases and 5 bases, there was a span of 12 bases. This CDR3 has 15 residues.

This clone has just a few counts. This chain links TRBV6-6 with TRBJ2-7, with a tentative D call TRBD2 (6 bases). The CDR3 contains 15 residues. The germline CDR1 and CDR2 sequences are MNHNY and SVGAGI (reference sequence). With 0 bases removed from V and 0 bases from J, the gap between germline ends came to 9 bases. The CDR3 region is CASSYSSGLSYEQYF. The CDR3 nucleotides are TGTGCCAGCAGTTACTCTAGCGGCCTCTCCTACGAGCAGTACTTC.

The chain joins TRBV6-5 to TRBJ1-5; possibly TRBD1 for D (5 bases). Trimming shortened V by 0 bases and J by 2 bases, and 8 bases separated the two germline ends. The germline gives CDR1 MNHEY, CDR2 SVGAGI. This CDR3 is built from 15 residues. The CDR3 protein is CASSYSRGGNQPQHF. The CDR3 DNA reads TGTGCCAGCAGTTACTCCCGGGGGGGCAATCAGCCCCAGCATTTT.

CDR3 nucleotides: TGTGCCAGCAGCCCCCGGGACAGGGTCAAAAACATTCAGTACTTC. Amino acid sequence: CASSPRDRVKNIQYF. The V call is TRBV11-1, the J call TRBJ2-4, with TRBD1 matching 9 bases. V dropped 5 bases and J dropped 3; count of bases not matched to a gene: 5. CDR1 and CDR2 (germline): SGHAT, FQDESV (reference sequence). CDR3 length: 15 amino acids.

The chain has TRBV6-5 and TRBJ2-7, with D maybe TRBD1 (6 bases). V was trimmed by 3 bases and J by 1 base, leaving 13 bases between them. CDR1 and CDR2 (germline): MNHEY, SVGAGI. The CDR3 runs to 15 residues. The CDR3 is CASSYTRTVSYEQYF. The CDR3 nucleotides are TGTGCCAGCAGTTATACAAGGACAGTTTCCTACGAGCAGTACTTC.

This chain connects TRBV18 to TRBJ2-5; 10 bases are a match to TRBD1. V was clipped by 4 bases and J by 2 bases; unmatched bases: 7. CDR3 size: 16 residues. In germline, CDR1 is KGHSH, CDR2 LQKENI. CDR3 protein: CASSRTGTGVQETQYF. The CDR3 DNA reads as TGTGCCAGCTCACGAACCGGGACAGGGGTTCAAGAGACCCAGTACTTC.

This sequence joins TRBV2 and TRBJ2-5, with a possible D match to TRBD1 (5 bases). The CDR3 consists of 15 residues. V lost 3 bases, J lost 6 bases, and 17 bases lay in between. Germline V gene data show CDR1 as SNHLY and CDR2 as FYNNEI. CDR3: CASSESQGALKTQYF. The CDR3 DNA sequence: TGTGCCAGCAGTGAGTCGCAGGGTGCTTTAAAGACCCAGTACTTC.

This clone was recorded a few times. The rearrangement joins TRBV6-1 to TRBJ1-5; D is unresolved. V shed 10 bases and J shed 5 bases, with 18 bases lying between them. Germline V gene sequence: CDR1 MNHNS, CDR2 SASEGT. This CDR3 spans 14 amino acids. DNA for the CDR3: TGTGCCACCTTCCCAGTGAGGGTAGATCAGCCCCAGCATTTT. Amino acid sequence: CATFPVRVDQPQHF.

The gene calls are TRBV14 and TRBJ2-1, with 10 positions matching TRBD2. Trimming at V came to 4 bases and at J to 3 bases, leaving 9 bases not matched to a gene. CDR1 is SGHDN and CDR2 is FVKESK in the germline V gene. CDR3 length: 17 residues. CDR3 nucleotides: TGTGCCAGCAGCCGGGGAAGCGGGGGGGCTCGCTACAATGAGCAGTTCTTC. Translated, it gives CASSRGSGGARYNEQFF.

The chain links TRBV7-6 to TRBJ2-5; 8 bases are a match to TRBD2. There are 15 residues in the CDR3. The germline CDR1 and CDR2 sequences are SGHVS and FNYEAQ. J gave up 1 base and V 2 bases, and 3 bases lay outside the gene matches. The CDR3 coding sequence is TGTGCCAGCAGCTTAATCGGGGGGGCCCAAGAGACCCAGTACTTC. It codes for CASSLIGGAQETQYF.

The rearrangement joins TRBV7-2 to TRBJ1-2, with D possibly matching TRBD1 (5 bases). CDR3 length: 15 residues. Germline CDR1 and CDR2: SGHTA and FQGNSA. With 5 bases removed from V and 8 bases from J, the gap between germline ends came to 21 bases. The CDR3 region has the DNA TGTGCCAGCAGCCGGGATCCAACGGGGGTTGGGGGCTACACCTTC. Translated: CASSRDPTGVGGYTF.

The gene calls are TRBV25-1 and TRBJ2-3; 7 bases align to TRBD2. Per germline, CDR1 MGHDK and CDR2 SYGVNS. The CDR3 loop spans 14 amino acids. J was trimmed by 3 bases and V by 2 bases; bases with no gene match: 2. As DNA, the CDR3 is TGTGCCAGCAGTGAAACTAGCGAGACAGATACGCAGTATTTT. Protein sequence: CASSETSETDTQYF.

The chain combines TRBV10-3 with TRBJ2-3; D might be TRBD1 (5 bases). The V gene lost 2 bases and the J gene lost 5 bases, with 8 bases spanning the gap. This CDR3 comprises 13 residues. From germline, CDR1 is ENHRY and CDR2 SYGVKD. The CDR3 bases are TGTGCCATCAGTGAGGGGGCTGGAGATACGCAGTATTTT. It yields the protein CAISEGAGDTQYF.

V is TRBV4-1 and J is TRBJ1-2; D is undetermined. CDR1 is MGHRA and CDR2 is YSYEKL in the germline V gene. Trimming cost V 2 bases and J 8 bases, with 9 bases left between them. This CDR3 has 12 residues. The CDR3: CASSQNLGGYTF. In DNA, the CDR3 is TGCGCCAGCAGCCAAAACCTCGGGGGCTACACCTTC.

This clone was observed once. The chain carries TRBV7-3 and TRBJ2-3; 8 nucleotides match TRBD2. Germline lookup yields CDR1 SGHTA and CDR2 FQGTGA. Unmatched junction bases numbered 10, after V lost 8 bases and J lost 6 bases. This CDR3 contains 14 residues. CDR3 amino acids: CASSLGIAGDTQYF. CDR3 DNA: TGTGCCAGCTCCTTGGGGATAGCGGGGGATACGCAGTATTTT.

The count of this clone is one. This chain uses TRBV18 with TRBJ2-1; D gene unclear. The CDR3 covers 14 residues. V was shortened by 2 bases and J by 5 bases, with 10 bases between the two germline ends. CDR1 and CDR2 (germline): KGHSH, LQKENI. The CDR3 sequence is CASSPVIGHNEQFF. Here the CDR3 DNA reads TGTGCCAGCTCACCAGTTATTGGCCACAATGAGCAGTTCTTC.